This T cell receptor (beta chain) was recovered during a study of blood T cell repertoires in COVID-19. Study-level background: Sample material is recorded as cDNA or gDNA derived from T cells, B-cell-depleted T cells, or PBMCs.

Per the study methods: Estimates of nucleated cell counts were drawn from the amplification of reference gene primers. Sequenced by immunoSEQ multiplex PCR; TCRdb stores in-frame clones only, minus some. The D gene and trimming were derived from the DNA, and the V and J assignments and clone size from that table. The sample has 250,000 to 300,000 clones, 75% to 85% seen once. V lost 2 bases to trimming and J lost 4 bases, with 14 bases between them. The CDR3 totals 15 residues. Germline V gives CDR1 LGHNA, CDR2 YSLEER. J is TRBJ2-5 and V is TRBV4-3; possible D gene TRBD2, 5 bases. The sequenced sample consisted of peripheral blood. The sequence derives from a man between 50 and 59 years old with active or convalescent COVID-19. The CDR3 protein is CASSQNWTPGETQYF. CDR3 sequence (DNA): TGCGCCAGCAGCCAAAATTGGACTCCGGGAGAGACCCAGTACTTC.